The 24 T cell receptor beta chains below were found in one sample sequenced in a study of beta chain features in type 1 diabetes. Sequenced material consisted of expressed TCRB transcripts (all of the isolated RNA was reverse transcribed). Measured with immunoSEQ multiplex PCR; TCRdb has only the in-frame clones, and not every one. Altogether 900,000 or so clones are present, roughly 17% being singletons, with the ten largest covering around 0.02%. Sequencing used naive CD4+ T cells from blood. These receptors originate from a woman aged 18-29 years in good health.

This clone showed up just a few times. V is TRBV19 and J is TRBJ2-3; 8 bases map to TRBD1. Germline-derived CDR1 and CDR2 are LNHDA and SQIVND (reference sequence). This CDR3 has 14 amino acids. After removal of 7 bases from V and 1 base from J, the junction contained 4 bases not matched to a gene. The CDR3 spells CASTLTGGTDTQYF. The DNA for the CDR3 is TGTGCCAGTACTTTGACAGGGGGCACAGATACGCAGTATTTT.

This clone came up a few times. The chain uses TRBV7-2 and TRBJ1-5, with 8 bases aligning to TRBD1. This CDR3 comprises 14 residues. V gave up 1 base and J gave up 6 bases; unmatched junction bases: 2. CDR1 is SGHTA and CDR2 is FQGNSA in the germline V gene. The CDR3 bases are TGTGCCAGCAGCTTAGGGACAGGGAGTCAGCCCCAGCATTTT. This codes for CASSLGTGSQPQHF. Looking up the rest from reference TRBV7-2 and TRBJ1-5 gives the full variable domain: GAGVSQSPSNKVTEKGKDVELRCDPISGHTALYWYRQSLGQGLEFLIYFQGNSAPDKSGLPSDRFSAERTGGSVSTLTIQRTQQEDSAVYLCASSLGTGSQPQHFGDGTRLSIL.

This clone showed up just a few times. This chain joins TRBV29-1 and TRBJ2-3, with 7 bases aligning to TRBD2. The length of the CDR3 is 12 residues. From germline, CDR1 is SQVTM and CDR2 ANQGSEA. After removal of 4 bases from V and 3 bases from J, the junction contained 1 base not matched to a gene. CDR3 loop: CSVGGGTDTQYF. In DNA form, the CDR3 reads TGCAGCGTTGGGGGGGGGACAGATACGCAGTATTTT.

This clone has just a few counts. The chain has TRBV6-5 and TRBJ1-2, with D possibly matching TRBD1 (6 bases). V lost 0 bases and J 4 bases, leaving 15 bases between the germline ends. The V gene's germline CDR1 is MNHEY and CDR2 SVGAGI. The CDR3 length is 16 residues. The CDR3 coding sequence is TGTGCCAGCAGTTACTCGATGGGCAGGGGAAGCTATGGCTACACCTTC. It specifies CASSYSMGRGSYGYTF.

The V gene is TRBV27, the J gene TRBJ2-7; D may be TRBD1 (6 bases). V shed 8 bases and J shed 9 bases, with 20 bases lying between them. The CDR3 is made up of 13 amino acids. From germline, CDR1 is MNHEY and CDR2 SMNVEV (reference sequence). The CDR3 here is CASAPGVDAGQYF. The CDR3 DNA sequence: TGTGCCAGCGCTCCAGGGGTCGATGCGGGGCAGTACTTC.

The rearrangement joins TRBV7-2 to TRBJ2-2; D remains unclear. Germline loops: CDR1 SGHTA, CDR2 FQGNSA. Trimming removed 5 bases at V and 1 base at J, with 11 bases between. This CDR3 is 15 amino acids long. The CDR3 DNA reads TGTGCCAGCAGCCAAGGGCAACTGAACACCGGGGAGCTGTTTTTT. Amino acid sequence: CASSQGQLNTGELFF.

This clone came up a few times. The genes are TRBV6-1 and TRBJ2-3; D is unresolved. The germline CDR1 and CDR2 sequences are MNHNS and SASEGT. V dropped 2 bases and J dropped 1 base, with 10 bases sitting between them. The CDR3 totals 15 residues. The CDR3 is CASSENLPGTDTQYF. As DNA, the CDR3 is TGTGCCAGCAGTGAAAACCTTCCGGGCACAGATACGCAGTATTTT.

A few counts support this clone. J is TRBJ1-3 and V is TRBV18; possibly TRBD1 for D (5 bases). The germline V gene has CDR1 KGHSH and CDR2 LQKENI. This CDR3 has 17 residues. Trimming removed 4 bases at V and 0 bases at J, with 16 bases between. The CDR3 sequence is CASSLQGRPSSGNTIYF. The CDR3 DNA sequence: TGTGCCAGCTCACTGCAGGGTAGACCCTCCTCTGGAAACACCATATATTTT.

There are a few counts of this clone. This chain joins TRBV2 and TRBJ1-1, with unresolved D. The germline V and J ends were trimmed by 7 bases and 5 bases, with 20 bases remaining between them. Germline-derived CDR1 and CDR2 are SNHLY and FYNNEI. This CDR3 has 15 amino acids. For the CDR3, the DNA is TGTGCCAGCATCTCTAAAACCGGGATGAGTACTGAAGCTTTCTTT. It encodes CASISKTGMSTEAFF.

This chain uses TRBV7-9 with TRBJ2-1; D is possibly TRBD1 or TRBD2 (5 bases each). Trimming removed 5 bases at V and 4 bases at J, with 12 bases between. This CDR3 is 14 amino acids long. Germline V gene data show CDR1 as SEHNR and CDR2 as FQNEAQ (reference sequence). Written as DNA, the CDR3 is TGTGCCAGCAGCGCGGACACTAGTTACAATGAGCAGTTCTTC. Translation: CASSADTSYNEQFF.

The rearrangement joins TRBV11-1 to TRBJ2-2, with 8 bases matching TRBD2. The CDR3 sequence is 17 residues long. After removal of 6 bases from V and 0 bases from J, the junction contained 9 bases not matched to a gene. Germline V gene data show CDR1 as SGHAT and CDR2 as FQDESV (reference sequence). The CDR3 spells CASRRAGASTNTGELFF. The CDR3 coding sequence is TGTGCCAGCAGGCGAGCGGGGGCGAGTACGAACACCGGGGAGCTGTTTTTT.

This clone appeared a few times. The chain carries TRBV20-1 and TRBJ2-3; D not certain. CDR3 length: 10 amino acids. Germline CDR1 and CDR2: DFQATT and SNEGSKA (reference sequence). The CDR3 bases are TGCAGCCCCGGAGCAGATACGCAGTATTTT. It translates to CSPGADTQYF.

This clone was detected only a few times. This sequence joins TRBV7-2 and TRBJ2-1; D might be TRBD1 or TRBD2, each matching 5 bases. Trimming left V 3 bases short and J 4 bases short, with 16 bases between. There are 16 residues in the CDR3. Germline CDR1 is SGHTA and CDR2 is FQGNSA. In DNA, the CDR3 is TGTGCCAGCAGCTTTATGGGGACCGGGGAATACAATGAGCAGTTCTTC. It translates to CASSFMGTGEYNEQFF.

This clone was observed a handful of times. The chain combines TRBV7-2 with TRBJ2-2; D is undetermined. V gave up 1 base and J gave up 5 bases, with 8 bases separating them. The CDR3 length is 14 residues. CDR1 is SGHTA, CDR2 FQGNSA, per germline. CDR3 nucleotide sequence: TGTGCCAGCAGCTTAGGGCGGCATACCGGGGAGCTGTTTTTT. Protein sequence: CASSLGRHTGELFF.

The J gene is TRBJ1-1, the V gene TRBV7-2, with 7 nucleotides matching TRBD1. Germline V CDR1 and CDR2: SGHTA, FQGNSA. This CDR3 has 14 residues. Losses at the gene ends were 1 base for V and 9 bases for J; bases not matched to a gene: 8. CDR3 amino acids: CASSLDRDREKAFF. DNA for the CDR3: TGTGCCAGCAGCTTAGACCGGGACAGAGAAAAAGCTTTCTTT.

This rearrangement joins TRBV4-3 to TRBJ2-5; 7 bases match TRBD1. CDR3 length equals 13 residues. Trimming took 3 bases from V and 3 from J; bases not matched to a gene: 1. CDR1 LGHNA and CDR2 YSLEER come from the germline V gene. The DNA for the CDR3 is TGCGCCAGCAGCCACGACAGGGAAGAGACCCAGTACTTC. This translates into CASSHDREETQYF.

In this sample, this clone turned up a few times. This chain uses TRBV6-4 with TRBJ2-1; D unclear. V lost 6 bases and J 9 bases, leaving 6 bases between the germline ends. The CDR3 is made up of 10 amino acids. Germline assignment: CDR1 MRHNA and CDR2 SNTAGT. The CDR3 loop reads CASRNPEQFF. The CDR3 DNA is TGTGCCAGCAGGAACCCTGAGCAGTTCTTC.

This clone has only a few counts. The chain recombines TRBV6-1 with TRBJ1-5; D gene ambiguous. Between the trimmed V and J ends, which lost 7 bases and 4 bases, there was a span of 14 bases. The CDR3 is 14 amino acids. Germline V CDR1 and CDR2: MNHNS, SASEGT. CDR3 coding DNA: TGTGCCAGCATCATAGACGGGCGAAATCAGCCCCAGCATTTT. Its translation: CASIIDGRNQPQHF.

This clone has a handful of counts. The chain has TRBV10-3 and TRBJ2-7; tentative D call: TRBD2 (6 bases). In germline, CDR1 is ENHRY, CDR2 SYGVKD. CDR3 length equals 14 residues. V lost 7 bases and J 5 bases, leaving 18 bases between the germline ends. The CDR3 coding sequence is TGTGCCATCACCCCCCAGGGAGGATTCCACGAGCAGTACTTC. Its translation is CAITPQGGFHEQYF.

In its sample, this clone was seen a few times. V and J are TRBV4-3 and TRBJ1-4; D uncertain. V lost 0 bases, J lost 5 bases, and 10 bases lay in between. Germline V CDR1 and CDR2: LGHNA, YSLEER. CDR3 length: 15 residues. In DNA form, the CDR3 reads TGCGCCAGCAGCCAAGATCGGGCAGAGAATGAAAAACTGTTTTTT. Translation: CASSQDRAENEKLFF.

This rearrangement joins TRBV21-1 to TRBJ1-2. TRBV21-1 is a pseudogene locus. The CDR3 runs to 19 residues. CDR3 bases: TGTGCCAGCAGCAAAGAGGGGGGGGACAACCGCTTAGAAGTCTATGGCTACACCTTC. Its protein is CASSKEGGDNRLEVYGYTF.

This clone was detected a few times. The chain has TRBV18 and TRBJ2-1, with a tentative D call TRBD2 (6 bases). The ends were cut back, 1 base at V and 5 bases at J, with 6 bases in the middle. The CDR3 has 13 residues. Germline V gene data show CDR1 as KGHSH and CDR2 as LQKENI. The CDR3 sequence is CASSPQRDNEQFF. DNA for the CDR3: TGTGCCAGCTCACCACAGCGGGACAATGAGCAGTTCTTC.

The chain joins TRBV18 to TRBJ1-4; D is unclear. Trimming pared 3 bases from V and 4 bases from J, leaving 9 bases between. CDR3 length: 14 residues. Germline values: CDR1 KGHSH, CDR2 LQKENI. CDR3 DNA sequence: TGTGCCAGCTCACCCGCGCGGGTTAATGAAAAACTGTTTTTT. This gives the protein CASSPARVNEKLFF.

This clone occurred a few times. The J gene is TRBJ2-1, the V gene TRBV5-6, with 15 positions matching TRBD2. Germline CDR1 and CDR2: SGHDT and YYEEEE. J gave up 9 bases and V 4 bases, and 5 bases lay outside the gene matches. The CDR3 consists of 15 residues. The CDR3: CASSRTSGRASEQFF. Here the CDR3 DNA reads TGTGCCAGCAGCAGGACTAGCGGGAGGGCCAGTGAGCAGTTCTTC. The variable domain in full, completed from reference TRBV5-6 and TRBJ2-1, reads DAGVTQSPTHLIKTRGQQVTLRCSPKSGHDTVSWYQQALGQGPQFIFQYYEEEERQRGNFPDRFSGHQFPNYSSELNVNALLLGDSALYLCASSRTSGRASEQFFGPGTRLTVL.